The clone carrying this T cell receptor beta chain was recorded many times. Its antigen is currently unknown. The data originate from a study of T cells after yellow fever vaccination. Notes on the study in general: Abundant clonotypes from the bulk population could contaminate FACS-sorted repertoires. The study re-detected most primary-vaccination clones after the booster (about 96% CD4, approximately 88% CD8).

The CDR3 is made up of 14 amino acids. V was clipped by 1 base and J by 4 bases, with 8 bases between them. Germline CDR1 and CDR2: MGHRA and YSYEKL. As TCR cDNA was made by 5'RACE template switching, a universal primer site and UMIs were added. TCRdb independently ran MiXCR on the 5' RACE reads; one entry per CDR3 protein. The sample carries roughly 50,000 distinct CDR3 sequences, about 7.4% recorded once. The sequence came from a young man who received the YFV17D yellow fever vaccine. The chain uses TRBV4-1 and TRBJ2-1; D gene uncertain. Sample: CD8+ T cells sorted from PBMCs, taken less than 16 days after the first yellow fever vaccination. The CDR3 loop is CASSQGSFYNEQFF. DNA for the CDR3: TGCGCCAGCAGCCAAGGGAGCTTTTACAATGAGCAGTTCTTC.